Shown below are 21 T cell receptor beta chains from a single sample sequenced in a study of blood T cells in healthy people across ages. Combining a sample-barcoded 5' primer with a J-beta primer mix, a second PCR ran for roughly 6 to 12 cycles. TCRdb ran MiXCR on the 5' RACE reads and lists one entry per CDR3 protein. The sample has some 1 million distinct CDR3 sequences, more than 35% seen once. Sequences were obtained from blood. These receptor sequences come from a woman aged 55-70 years in good health.

The rearrangement joins TRBV29-1 to TRBJ2-6, with TRBD1 as a possible D gene (5 bases). V lost 4 bases to trimming and J lost 2 bases, with 12 bases between them. The germline CDR1 and CDR2 sequences are SQVTM and ANQGSEA. The CDR3 is 15 amino acids. The DNA of the CDR3 is TGCAGCGTTGGACAGTCACGGACTGGGGCCAACGTCCTGACTTTC. Translation: CSVGQSRTGANVLTF.

The V call is TRBV27, the J call TRBJ2-2; D is possibly TRBD1 (6 bases). Germline V gene data show CDR1 as MNHEY and CDR2 as SMNVEV (reference sequence). Trimming removed 11 bases at V and 0 bases at J, with 10 bases between. This CDR3 comprises 13 residues. This CDR3 is CACRGSNTGELFF. CDR3 DNA: TGTGCCTGTAGGGGGTCGAACACCGGGGAGCTGTTTTTT.

Only one count was recorded for this clonotype. This sequence joins TRBV9 and TRBJ2-1, with 14 nucleotides matching TRBD2. Germline trimming cut 3 bases from V and 6 bases from J; bases unmatched to any gene: 2. Germline assignment: CDR1 SGDLS and CDR2 YYNGEE. This CDR3 comprises 15 residues. The CDR3 DNA follows: TGTGCCAGCAGCGCGGGGACTAGCGGGAGCAATGAGCAGTTCTTC. It translates to CASSAGTSGSNEQFF.

The chain joins TRBV5-6 to TRBJ2-5; 7 bases fit TRBD1. Trimming took 6 bases from V and 4 from J; bases not matched to a gene: 6. CDR1 SGHDT and CDR2 YYEEEE come from the germline V gene. This CDR3 comprises 13 residues. CDR3 coding DNA: TGTGCCAGCACTCTGACAGGGTTAGAGACCCAGTACTTC. Translated, it gives CASTLTGLETQYF.

This clonotype was recorded a few times. A junction boundary mismatches the germline segment, possibly from a read error. The chain employs TRBV5-1 and TRBJ2-3; D perhaps matches TRBD1 (6 bases). This CDR3 is 14 amino acids long. Germline CDR1 reads SGHRS; CDR2 reads YFSETQ. The CDR3 spells CAGRQAHYTDTQYF. The CDR3 DNA reads TGCGCCGGCAGACAGGCACACTACACAGATACGCAGTATTTT.

This clonotype was detected once. The J gene is TRBJ2-1, the V gene TRBV12-3 or TRBV12-4, with 11 bases matching TRBD1. This CDR3 comprises 15 residues. The V gene end was trimmed by 7 bases and the J gene end by 7 bases; junction bases not matched to a gene: 9. CDR3 residues: CASTKGQGGRNEQFF. CDR3 bases: TGTGCCAGCACCAAGGGACAGGGGGGTAGGAATGAGCAGTTCTTC.

The V call is TRBV5-1, the J call TRBJ2-7; 7 bases fit TRBD1. CDR1 and CDR2 from the germline V gene are SGHRS and YFSETQ. Trimming at V came to 3 bases and at J to 2 bases, leaving 5 bases not matched to a gene. The CDR3 sequence is 14 residues long. The CDR3 here is CASSWATGTYEQYF. CDR3 nucleotides: TGCGCCAGCAGCTGGGCGACAGGGACCTACGAGCAGTACTTC. Drawing the rest from reference TRBV5-1 and TRBJ2-7, the complete variable domain is KAGVTQTPRYLIKTRGQQVTLSCSPISGHRSVSWYQQTPGQGLQFLFEYFSETQRNKGNFPGRFSGRQFSNSRSEMNVSTLELGDSALYLCASSWATGTYEQYFGPGTRLTVT.

This clonotype was picked up one time. The chain has TRBV29-1 and TRBJ1-1; the match to TRBD1 covers 7 bases. The ends lost 0 bases at V and 5 bases at J; junction bases unmatched: 6. This CDR3 contains 14 residues. The germline V gene encodes CDR1 SQVTM and CDR2 ANQGSEA. CDR3 coding DNA: TGCAGCGTTGAAGAGGCAGGGGGTAAGACTGAAGCTTTCTTT. This translates into CSVEEAGGKTEAFF.

This clonotype was counted once. The chain employs TRBV29-1 and TRBJ2-7, with no clear D. Germline CDR1 reads SQVTM; CDR2 reads ANQGSEA. This CDR3 spans 12 amino acids. V lost 6 bases and J lost 2, with 11 bases in between. This CDR3 reads CSVSRNTYEQYF. The CDR3 DNA sequence: TGCAGCGTGTCGAGGAACACCTACGAGCAGTACTTC.

The genes are TRBV20-1 and TRBJ2-3; D is undetermined. The CDR3 is made up of 16 amino acids. With 2 bases removed from V and 4 bases from J, the gap between germline ends came to 19 bases. Per germline, CDR1 DFQATT and CDR2 SNEGSKA (reference sequence). The CDR3 region is CSARPTPWQTADTQYF. Here the CDR3 DNA reads TGCAGTGCTAGACCGACCCCTTGGCAAACAGCAGATACGCAGTATTTT.

The chain is built from TRBV27 and TRBJ2-3; D remains unclear. V shed 5 bases and J shed 0 bases, with 12 bases lying between them. The CDR3 loop spans 15 amino acids. CDR1 and CDR2 from the germline V gene are MNHEY and SMNVEV (reference sequence). This chain's CDR3 is CASSPNLYSTDTQYF. CDR3 bases: TGTGCCAGCAGTCCCAACCTATATAGCACAGATACGCAGTATTTT.

This clonotype came up a few times. CDR3 sequence (DNA): TGTGCCAGCAGCGTCCTCCGGTCTGGACTATGGACCCGGTACTTC. Translation: CASSVLRSGLWTRYF. The V call is TRBV7-2, the J call TRBJ2-7; D perhaps matches TRBD2 (6 bases). This CDR3 has 15 residues. CDR1 SGHTA and CDR2 FQGNSA come from the germline V gene. V lost 5 bases, J lost 12 bases, and 26 bases lay in between.

There are a few counts of this clonotype. The chain couples TRBV30 to TRBJ2-5; tentative D call: TRBD2 (5 bases). Looked up from germline, CDR1 is GTSNPN and CDR2 is SVGIG (reference sequence). The CDR3 runs to 13 residues. V gave up 2 bases and J gave up 7 bases, with 14 bases separating them. The CDR3 DNA reads as TGTGCCTGGAGTCACGCGGGCGTGGGGACCCAGTACTTC. Residues: CAWSHAGVGTQYF.

This clonotype has a handful of counts. The rearrangement joins TRBV29-1 to TRBJ2-5; D ambiguous. Germline CDR1 is SQVTM and CDR2 is ANQGSEA. Trimming pared 6 bases from V and 3 bases from J, leaving 14 bases between. The CDR3 is 13 amino acids. CDR3 sequence: CSVRPSTEETQYF. In nucleotides, the CDR3 is TGCAGCGTGCGCCCTTCGACGGAAGAGACCCAGTACTTC.

This clonotype has more than one count but fewer than ten. The V gene is TRBV13, the J gene TRBJ2-4; TRBD2 matches at 11 bases. The J call is uncertain, as TRBJ2-7 better fits the DNA end. Germline assignment: CDR1 PRHDT and CDR2 FYEKMQ (reference sequence). The CDR3 loop spans 14 amino acids. The CDR3: CASSEGLAVYEQYF. DNA for the CDR3: TGTGCCAGCAGCGAGGGACTAGCGGTCTACGAGCAGTACTTC.

The chain has TRBV20-1 and TRBJ2-3; D unclear. The germline gives CDR1 DFQATT, CDR2 SNEGSKA (reference sequence). Trimming shortened V by 5 bases and J by 0 bases, and 15 bases separated the two germline ends. The CDR3 consists of 15 residues. The CDR3 nucleotides are TGCAGTGCTCAAAAGGACCAAATTAGCACAGATACGCAGTATTTT. This sequence encodes CSAQKDQISTDTQYF.

The chain joins TRBV21-1 to TRBJ2-5; the D call of TRBD2 is as the table states it, not checked on the DNA. TRBV21-1 is reported as a pseudogene. The CDR3 is 16 amino acids. The CDR3 bases are TGTGCCACCACCCTGGGGCTAGCGGGAGAGGAAGAGACCCAGTACTTC. Translating it yields CATTLGLAGEEETQYF.

In its sample, this clonotype was seen once. CDR3: CSARASGRPYNEQYF. In DNA, the CDR3 is TGCAGTGCTAGAGCCAGCGGGAGGCCCTACAATGAGCAGTACTTC. The V gene is TRBV20-1, the J gene TRBJ2-5, with TRBD2 identical over 9 bases. Germline V gene data show CDR1 as DFQATT and CDR2 as SNEGSKA (reference sequence). V gave up 1 base and J gave up 11 bases; unmatched junction bases: 14. CDR3 size: 15 residues.

This clonotype was detected ten times or more. The chain employs TRBV28 and TRBJ2-7; weak D call: TRBD1 (5 bases). Germline-derived CDR1 and CDR2 are MDHEN and SYDVKM. V lost 8 bases and J 7 bases, leaving 15 bases between the germline ends. This CDR3 has 12 amino acids. This CDR3 reads CASQKDTLEQYF. CDR3 DNA sequence: TGTGCCAGCCAGAAGGACACGCTGGAGCAGTACTTC.

The chain uses TRBV29-1 and TRBJ1-2, with 10 bases matching TRBD1. Germline loops: CDR1 SQVTM, CDR2 ANQGSEA. There are 16 residues in the CDR3. J gave up 5 bases and V 0 bases, and 9 bases lay outside the gene matches. The CDR3 loop is CSVEDLGTGDLYGYTF. The CDR3 DNA is TGCAGCGTTGAAGATCTGGGGACAGGGGATTTGTATGGCTACACCTTC. The full variable domain, in which reference TRBV29-1 and TRBJ1-2 provide the parts outside the CDR3, is SAVISQKPSRDICQRGTSLTIQCQVDSQVTMMFWYRQQPGQSLTLIATANQGSEATYESGFVIDKFPISRPNLTFSTLTVSNMSPEDSSIYLCSVEDLGTGDLYGYTFGSGTRLTVV.

The chain joins TRBV20-1 to TRBJ2-5; the D is unclear. Gene TRBJ2-7 matches the end of the DNA better, so the J call may be wrong. The CDR3 has 13 amino acids. Germline V gives CDR1 DFQATT, CDR2 SNEGSKA (reference sequence). The CDR3 loop is CSARVELPYEQYF. The CDR3 nucleotides read TGCAGTGCTAGGGTTGAATTACCTTACGAGCAGTACTTC.